The rows below give T cell receptor beta chains drawn from one sample of a study of Graves' ophthalmopathy and Graves' hyperthyroidism. TCRdb reprocessed the multiplex PCR reads with MiXCR, giving one entry per CDR3 protein. The sample lists under 250,000 distinct CDR3 sequences; around a fifth were seen once. Sequencing input: peripheral blood. All receptors come from a woman aged 45-65 years with Graves' ophthalmopathy. Both conserved end residues are part of each CDR3. Each record gives: J gene, clone size, D gene, V gene, CDR3 protein, CDR3 DNA. A D gene is named only where the DNA matches it firmly. A row's size may be missing; if present it is once, few, many or a size class.

TRBJ2-2	.	TRBD2	TRBV20-1	CSASGSGRATGELFF	TGCAGTGCTAGCGGCAGCGGGAGAGCCACCGGGGAGCTGTTTTTT
TRBJ2-7	many	.	TRBV5-1	CASSHRDRDEQYF	TGCGCCAGCAGCCACCGGGACCGTGACGAGCAGTACTTC
TRBJ1-2	many	.	TRBV3-1	CASSQVPVTNYGYTF	TGTGCCAGCAGCCAAGTCCCGGTGACTAACTACGGCTACACCTTC
TRBJ2-7	few	TRBD2	TRBV7-3	CASSLALAGGYEQYF	TGTGCCAGCAGCTTAGCGTTAGCGGGGGGATACGAGCAGTACTTC
TRBJ2-7	.	.	TRBV4-1	CASSQEPRTTYEQYF	TGCGCCAGCAGCCAAGAGCCGAGAACTACCTACGAGCAGTACTTC
TRBJ2-2	.	TRBD2	TRBV4-2	CASSQDRPAGATINTGELFF	TGTGCCAGCAGCCAAGATCGGCCAGCGGGAGCGACCATTAACACCGGGGAGCTGTTTTTT
TRBJ2-7	many	.	TRBV19	CASSIVGGGSYEQYF	TGTGCCAGTAGTATAGTCGGGGGAGGCTCCTACGAGCAGTACTTC
TRBJ1-5	few	.	TRBV2	CASSERDRYSNQPQHF	TGTGCCAGCAGTGAGCGCGACAGGTATAGCAATCAGCCCCAGCATTTT
TRBJ2-5	many	TRBD1	TRBV28	CASSSETGTVVETQYF	TGTGCCAGCAGTTCAGAGACCGGGACAGTGGTGGAGACCCAGTACTTC
TRBJ1-6	.	TRBD1	TRBV6-1	CASSLTTGGVVSPLHF	TGTGCCAGCAGTCTCACTACAGGGGGAGTCGTTTCACCCCTCCACTTT
TRBJ2-7	many	.	TRBV6-5	CASSTRQDWYEQYF	TGTGCCAGCAGTACCCGACAGGATTGGTACGAGCAGTACTTC
TRBJ1-3	.	.	TRBV3-1	CASSQAVSGNTIYF	TGTGCCAGCAGCCAGGCAGTCTCTGGAAACACCATATATTTT
TRBJ1-5	many	.	TRBV7-2	CASSGRVYQPQHF	TGTGCCAGCAGCGGCAGGGTCTACCAGCCCCAGCATTTT
TRBJ1-1	.	.	TRBV12-3/TRBV12-4	CASSTSRPNTEAFF	TGTGCCAGCAGTACGAGCAGGCCCAACACTGAAGCTTTCTTT
TRBJ2-3	many	.	TRBV29-1	CSMCSGVEADTQYF	TGCAGCATGTGTAGTGGGGTTGAAGCAGATACGCAGTATTTT
TRBJ1-1	many	.	TRBV27	CASSHTQGNTEAFF	TGTGCCAGCAGTCACACACAGGGGAACACTGAAGCTTTCTTT
TRBJ2-2	many	TRBD2	TRBV4-2	CASSLASGRVGGELFF	TGTGCCAGCAGCCTAGCTAGCGGGAGGGTAGGCGGGGAGCTGTTTTTT
TRBJ2-7	many	.	TRBV5-1	CASSYGDASYEQYF	TGCGCCAGCAGCTACGGGGACGCCTCCTACGAGCAGTACTTC
TRBJ1-2	.	.	TRBV9	CASSVGISYGYTF	TGTGCCAGCAGCGTGGGAATCAGCTATGGCTACACCTTC
TRBJ2-7	.	TRBD2	TRBV4-1	CASSQDVWTSGSSYEQYF	TGCGCCAGCAGCCAAGATGTTTGGACTAGCGGGAGTTCCTACGAGCAGTACTTC
TRBJ1-2	many	TRBD1	TRBV27	CASRTGSPNYGYTF	TGTGCCAGCAGGACAGGGTCCCCTAACTATGGCTACACCTTC
TRBJ1-5	many	.	TRBV30	CAWSSGNSNQPQHF	TGTGCCTGGAGTTCGGGAAATAGCAATCAGCCCCAGCATTTT
TRBJ1-2	many	.	TRBV25-1	CASSDLLNRRGYTF	TGTGCCAGCAGTGATTTACTAAATCGACGGGGCTACACCTTC
TRBJ1-1	few	TRBD1	TRBV6-1	CASRSAGTGRATEAFF	TGTGCCAGCAGATCGGCCGGGACAGGGCGTGCCACTGAAGCTTTCTTT
TRBJ1-2	few	.	TRBV3-1	CASSAAARNYGYTF	TGTGCCAGCAGTGCGGCAGCTCGTAACTATGGCTACACCTTC
TRBJ2-7	many	TRBD1	TRBV20-1	CSARGRGLPYEQYF	TGCAGTGCTAGGGGCAGGGGGCTCCCCTACGAGCAGTACTTC
TRBJ2-7	many	TRBD1	TRBV20-1	CSARGQSPLPGGEQYF	TGCAGTGCTAGGGGACAGTCGCCACTCCCGGGTGGCGAGCAGTACTTC
TRBJ1-5	many	.	TRBV6-1	CASSAWTVGGNQPQHF	TGTGCCAGCAGTGCATGGACAGTGGGGGGCAATCAGCCCCAGCATTTT
TRBJ1-2	.	.	TRBV5-4	CASSTQDGLPGYGYTF	TGTGCCAGCAGCACTCAGGACGGTCTCCCTGGCTATGGCTACACCTTC
TRBJ1-1	many	TRBD1	TRBV29-1	CSVEGGTGFAEAFF	TGCAGCGTTGAGGGAGGGACAGGGTTCGCTGAAGCTTTCTTT
TRBJ1-2	many	.	TRBV14	CASSQEGNYGYTF	TGTGCCAGCAGCCAAGAAGGGAACTATGGCTACACCTTC
TRBJ2-7	many	.	TRBV12-3/TRBV12-4	CASSTGMEEYEQYF	TGTGCCAGCAGTACAGGGATGGAAGAGTACGAGCAGTACTTC
TRBJ2-5	many	.	TRBV7-3	CASSLQNSGTQYF	TGTGCCAGCAGCTTGCAGAATTCTGGGACCCAGTACTTC
TRBJ1-1	many	.	TRBV7-6	CASSLASHRVTEAFF	TGTGCCAGCAGCTTAGCTTCCCACAGGGTCACTGAAGCTTTCTTT
TRBJ2-7	many	TRBD2	TRBV2	CASSEGLAGGRSYEQYF	TGTGCCAGCAGTGAAGGACTAGCGGGAGGGCGCTCCTACGAGCAGTACTTC
TRBJ2-3	many	TRBD2	TRBV2	CATNRGQGLAGGGDTQYF	TGTGCCACCAACAGGGGGCAGGGACTAGCGGGAGGAGGGGATACGCAGTATTTT
TRBJ2-7	many	TRBD1	TRBV4-1	CASSQARGRIEQYF	TGCGCCAGCAGCCAAGCCAGGGGGAGAATCGAGCAGTACTTC
TRBJ2-7	many	.	TRBV7-2	CASSSRGLGQYF	TGTGCCAGCAGCAGCAGGGGATTGGGGCAGTACTTC
TRBJ2-7	many	.	TRBV12-3/TRBV12-4	CASSLGTYASAPYEQYF	TGTGCCAGCAGTCTTGGGACCTACGCGTCCGCCCCCTACGAGCAGTACTTC
TRBJ2-4	many	.	TRBV19	CASSMRQGKNIQYF	TGTGCCAGTAGTATGAGGCAGGGGAAAAACATTCAGTACTTC
TRBJ2-7	few	.	TRBV11-2	CASSRSYDEQYF	TGTGCCAGCTCACGGAGTTATGACGAGCAGTACTTC
TRBJ2-6	.	.	TRBV12-3/TRBV12-4	CASNGGRLYSGANVLTF	TGTGCCAGCAATGGAGGGCGGCTCTACTCTGGGGCCAACGTCCTGACTTTC
TRBJ1-2	many	.	TRBV19	CASTPRGDYGYTF	TGTGCCAGTACCCCTCGGGGGGACTATGGCTACACCTTC
TRBJ2-2	many	.	TRBV28	CASTAPGVPGELFF	TGTGCCAGCACCGCGCCGGGGGTCCCCGGGGAGCTGTTTTTT
TRBJ1-3	many	.	TRBV15	CATSRVLGDGNTIYF	TGTGCCACCAGCAGAGTTCTGGGGGACGGAAACACCATATATTTT
TRBJ2-2	many	TRBD2	TRBV19	CASSRAGEVRELFF	TGTGCCAGTAGTAGAGCGGGAGAGGTGCGGGAGCTGTTTTTT
TRBJ1-5	once	.	TRBV6-1	CASVQLYSNQPQHF	TGTGCCAGCGTACAGTTGTATAGCAATCAGCCCCAGCATTTT
TRBJ1-2	many	.	TRBV2	CASRKPPGDYGYTF	TGTGCCAGCCGGAAACCTCCCGGGGACTATGGCTACACCTTC
TRBJ1-1	once	TRBD1	TRBV11-1	CASSLVGGRGNTEAFF	TGTGCCAGCAGCTTAGTAGGGGGCAGGGGGAACACTGAAGCTTTCTTT
TRBJ2-7	many	.	TRBV12-5	CASGLTSDGLSYEQYF	TGTGCTAGTGGTTTGACTTCTGACGGACTCTCCTACGAGCAGTACTTC
TRBJ2-2	.	.	TRBV7-9	CASSLVGIKSGELFF	TGTGCCAGCAGCTTAGTAGGGATCAAGTCCGGGGAGCTGTTTTTT
TRBJ1-1	many	.	TRBV6-5	CASVRAYEAFF	TGTGCCAGCGTTAGGGCTTATGAAGCTTTCTTT
TRBJ1-5	many	.	TRBV18	CASSPVRLRANQPQHF	TGTGCCAGCTCACCAGTCCGGTTAAGGGCCAATCAGCCCCAGCATTTT
TRBJ1-1	.	.	TRBV2	CASRAGQGPFKAFF	TGTGCCAGCAGGGCCGGCCAGGGACCCTTTAAAGCTTTCTTT
TRBJ1-6	many	.	TRBV11-2	CASSPPGANSPLHF	TGTGCCAGCAGTCCCCCAGGGGCGAATTCACCCCTCCACTTT
TRBJ2-7	many	.	TRBV6-1	CASSGTFYEQYF	TGTGCCAGCAGCGGGACATTCTACGAGCAGTACTTC
TRBJ2-5	many	TRBD2	TRBV4-1	CASSRRPEPRREETQYF	TGCGCCAGCAGCCGACGACCCGAGCCTCGGCGGGAGGAGACCCAGTACTTC